Presented here are 30 T cell receptor beta chains from one specimen sequenced in a study of blood T cell repertoires in COVID-19. Only in-frame clones appear in the TCRdb table, and some are missing; sequencing was by immunoSEQ multiplex PCR. The sample has around 65,000 clones; 76% are singletons. Sequenced sample: peripheral blood. Receptors originate from a woman aged 50 to 60 with active or convalescent COVID-19.

The genes are TRBV4-3 and TRBJ1-2; 11 positions agree with TRBD1. The CDR3 length is 15 residues. Germline-derived CDR1 and CDR2 are LGHNA and YSLEER. The junction had 5 bases not matched to a gene; V was cut back by 4 bases and J by 4 bases. The DNA of the CDR3 is TGCGCCAGCAGCCTAGGACAGGGGGCGTCCTATGGCTACACCTTC. Translation: CASSLGQGASYGYTF.

This clone was detected only a few times. This chain links TRBV6-5 with TRBJ2-7; D uncertain. Germline V gene lookup returns CDR1 MNHEY and CDR2 SVGAGI. The ends were cut back, 6 bases at V and 2 bases at J, with 14 bases in the middle. The CDR3 covers 14 residues. The CDR3 sequence: CASRGSLWAYEQYF. The CDR3 DNA is TGTGCCAGCAGGGGCAGTTTGTGGGCCTACGAGCAGTACTTC.

This chain joins TRBV30 and TRBJ2-4, with 8 nucleotides matching TRBD1. CDR1 is GTSNPN and CDR2 is SVGIG in the germline V gene (reference sequence). This CDR3 contains 14 residues. The junction had 6 bases not matched to a gene; V was cut back by 2 bases and J by 6 bases. The CDR3: CAWSRAGGRNIQYF. The CDR3 DNA reads as TGTGCCTGGAGTAGGGCAGGGGGCAGAAACATTCAGTACTTC.

The chain recombines TRBV11-2 with TRBJ2-5; 12 nucleotides match TRBD2. Germline loops: CDR1 SGHAT, CDR2 FQNNGV. This CDR3 has 17 residues. J lost 5 bases, V lost 2 bases, and 9 bases had no gene match. The CDR3 is CASSLRTSGNWGETQYF. CDR3 DNA: TGTGCCAGCAGCTTAAGGACTAGCGGGAATTGGGGGGAGACCCAGTACTTC.

This chain uses TRBV4-1 with TRBJ1-5; D not certain. Germline values: CDR1 MGHRA, CDR2 YSYEKL. Between the trimmed V and J ends, which lost 0 bases and 2 bases, there was a span of 8 bases. The CDR3 runs 15 residues. CDR3 protein: CASSQEGVGNQPQHF. CDR3 nucleotide sequence: TGCGCCAGCAGCCAAGAGGGAGTCGGCAATCAGCCCCAGCATTTT.

The rearrangement links TRBV6-1 to TRBJ1-2; the D is unclear. Per the germline V gene, CDR1 is MNHNS and CDR2 is SASEGT. This CDR3 has 15 residues. V was pared by 2 bases and J by 2 bases, with 12 bases between. CDR3 DNA: TGTGCCAGCAGTGAACGTGGTCCCGGGAACTATGGCTACACCTTC. Its protein product is CASSERGPGNYGYTF.

The chain links TRBV19 to TRBJ1-5, with TRBD1 matching 9 bases. This CDR3 has 15 amino acids. The ends lost 7 bases at V and 7 bases at J; junction bases unmatched: 11. CDR1 LNHDA and CDR2 SQIVND come from the germline V gene (reference sequence). The CDR3: CASTPTQGAGQPQHF. For the CDR3, the DNA is TGTGCCAGTACCCCCACACAGGGGGCTGGGCAGCCCCAGCATTTT.

This clone was picked up one time. This chain connects TRBV6-2 or TRBV6-3 to TRBJ2-4; tentatively, D is TRBD1 (6 bases). Trimming shortened V by 2 bases and J by 2 bases, and 28 bases separated the two germline ends. Per the germline V gene, CDR1 is MNHEY and CDR2 is SVGEGT. The CDR3 runs to 21 residues. Here the CDR3 reads CASSYGVMQDSPFTSKNIQYF. The CDR3, as DNA: TGTGCCAGCAGTTACGGGGTAATGCAGGACAGTCCATTTACTTCCAAAAACATTCAGTACTTC.

The chain uses TRBV2 and TRBJ1-2; D is undetermined. Trimming cost V 3 bases and J 4 bases, with 6 bases left between them. Germline CDR1 reads SNHLY; CDR2 reads FYNNEI. This CDR3 has 12 residues. The CDR3 loop is CASSESGYGYTF. For the CDR3, the DNA is TGTGCCAGCAGTGAGTCAGGCTATGGCTACACCTTC.

A word on this clone: One junction end disagrees with the germline gene, perhaps due to a read error. The rearrangement uses TRBV6-5 and TRBJ2-1; 10 bases line up with TRBD1. CDR1 and CDR2 (germline): MNHEY, SVGAGI. The CDR3 runs to 11 residues. CDR3 sequence (DNA): TGTGCCAGCAGTTACGGGACAGGGGAGGTCTTC. As protein: CASSYGTGEVF.

The table lists this clone with a count of one. V is TRBV4-3 and J is TRBJ1-2, with a possible D match to TRBD1 (5 bases). The V gene lost 4 bases and the J gene lost 2 bases, with 17 bases spanning the gap. Per the germline V gene, CDR1 is LGHNA and CDR2 is YSLEER. This CDR3 is 16 amino acids long. CDR3 loop: CASSRIPGDGNYGYTF. CDR3 nucleotides: TGCGCCAGCAGCCGAATTCCGGGGGATGGAAACTATGGCTACACCTTC.

The chain has TRBV9 and TRBJ1-2; D might be TRBD1 (5 bases). This CDR3 has 14 residues. Germline V gives CDR1 SGDLS, CDR2 YYNGEE. Trimming pared 4 bases from V and 5 bases from J, leaving 15 bases between. The CDR3 protein is CASSSRSRGYGYTF. In DNA form, the CDR3 reads TGTGCCAGCAGCTCCAGATCCCGGGGGTATGGCTACACCTTC.

This chain connects TRBV3-1 (or the pseudogene TRBV3-2) to TRBJ2-5; a weak D match, TRBD1 (5 bases). The CDR3 is 17 amino acids. CDR1 is LGHDT and CDR2 is YNNKEL in the germline V gene (reference sequence). Trimming removed 0 bases from V and 5 bases from J, with 19 bases in between. The CDR3 sequence: CASSQDSPGHLGETQYF. The DNA for the CDR3 is TGTGCCAGCAGCCAAGATTCCCCCGGACACCTAGGGGAGACCCAGTACTTC.

This chain joins TRBV29-1 and TRBJ1-5; TRBD1 aligns across 11 bases. CDR3 length: 14 residues. V shed 7 bases and J 3 bases; nucleotides not matched to a gene: 5. In germline, CDR1 is SQVTM, CDR2 ANQGSEA. CDR3 residues: CSGGQGAVNQPQHF. CDR3 DNA: TGCAGCGGAGGACAGGGGGCGGTCAATCAGCCCCAGCATTTT.

The CDR3 DNA follows: TGTGCCAGCAGCTTAGAGAGCGGGGGAGCCTACGAGCAGTACTTC. Its translation is CASSLESGGAYEQYF. The V gene is TRBV7-6, the J gene TRBJ2-7; the match to TRBD2 covers 8 bases. Trimming removed 1 base from V and 2 bases from J; junction bases left unmatched: 4. The CDR3 consists of 15 residues. CDR1 SGHVS and CDR2 FNYEAQ come from the germline V gene.

The chain links TRBV7-3 to TRBJ2-3, with no clear D. Trimming shortened V by 0 bases and J by 0 bases, and 7 bases separated the two germline ends. The CDR3 sequence is 15 residues long. Germline V gene lookup returns CDR1 SGHTA and CDR2 FQGTGA. CDR3 nucleotide sequence: TGTGCCAGCAGCTTAACCAGATCTAGCACAGATACGCAGTATTTT. Protein product: CASSLTRSSTDTQYF.

The chain has TRBV10-3 and TRBJ1-2, with no clear D. V was cut by 6 bases and J by 4 bases, with 15 bases left in between. The CDR3 runs to 14 residues. Germline V gene sequence: CDR1 ENHRY, CDR2 SYGVKD. CDR3 DNA sequence: TGTGCCATCAGACCCCCAGGAGGGAGCTATGGCTACACCTTC. Amino acid sequence: CAIRPPGGSYGYTF.

The chain is built from TRBV5-1 and TRBJ2-1; 8 nucleotides agree with TRBD1. V was clipped by 0 bases and J by 7 bases; unmatched bases: 6. CDR3 length: 15 residues. Germline lookup yields CDR1 SGHRS and CDR2 YFSETQ. The CDR3, as DNA: TGCGCCAGCAGCTTGGGGGGGACAGGTAAAAATGAGCAGTTCTTC. Protein product: CASSLGGTGKNEQFF.

The CDR3 protein is CASSQEDRGEETQYF. The CDR3 coding sequence is TGTGCCAGCAGCCAAGAAGACCGGGGGGAAGAGACCCAGTACTTC. The chain carries TRBV4-2 and TRBJ2-5, with 7 bases fitting TRBD2. CDR1 is LGHNA and CDR2 is YNFKEQ in the germline V gene. V lost 0 bases to trimming and J lost 3 bases; unmatched junction nucleotides: 4. The CDR3 has 15 residues.

The V and J genes are TRBV2 and TRBJ1-1, with 7 nucleotides matching TRBD1. V shed 6 bases and J 12 bases; nucleotides not matched to a gene: 13. The germline gives CDR1 SNHLY, CDR2 FYNNEI. The CDR3 spans 13 residues. DNA for the CDR3: TGTGCCAGCAGCCTGGGACAGCGCCTTATGTCTTTCTTT. This translates into CASSLGQRLMSFF.

This rearrangement joins TRBV9 to TRBJ2-7; a weak D match, TRBD2 (7 bases). The CDR3 covers 16 residues. From germline, CDR1 is SGDLS and CDR2 YYNGEE. V shed 0 bases and J shed 7 bases, with 20 bases lying between them. CDR3 protein: CASSVGAGASGREQYF. CDR3 coding DNA: TGTGCCAGCAGCGTAGGGGCGGGGGCTAGCGGTCGGGAGCAGTACTTC.

The chain employs TRBV7-9 and TRBJ1-2; 8 positions agree with TRBD1. This CDR3 is 16 amino acids long. V was pared by 5 bases and J by 0 bases, with 8 bases of the junction left unmatched. CDR1 and CDR2 from the germline V gene are SEHNR and FQNEAQ (reference sequence). The CDR3 region has the DNA TGTGCCAGCAGCCGACGCGACAGGGGTTCTAACTATGGCTACACCTTC. It is translated as CASSRRDRGSNYGYTF.

This chain joins TRBV5-4 and TRBJ1-1; D is perhaps TRBD1 (5 bases). V was trimmed by 5 bases and J by 5 bases, leaving 13 bases between them. The CDR3 extends over 13 amino acids. Per germline, CDR1 SGHNT and CDR2 YYREEE (reference sequence). The chain's CDR3 is CASSPVGGTEAFF. In nucleotides, the CDR3 is TGTGCCAGCAGTCCGGTGGGGGGGACTGAAGCTTTCTTT.

The chain carries TRBV2 and TRBJ1-2; tentative D call: TRBD1 (6 bases). CDR1 is SNHLY and CDR2 is FYNNEI in the germline V gene. V was trimmed by 4 bases and J by 5 bases, leaving 11 bases between them. The CDR3 is 13 amino acids. The CDR3 is CASSVGQLYGYTF. The CDR3 DNA reads as TGTGCCAGCAGTGTTGGACAGTTATATGGCTACACCTTC. Using reference TRBV2 and TRBJ1-2 for the parts outside the CDR3, the full variable domain is EPEVTQTPSHQVTQMGQEVILRCVPISNHLYFYWYRQILGQKVEFLVSFYNNEISEKSEIFDDQFSVERPDGSNFTLKIRSTKLEDSAMYFCASSVGQLYGYTFGSGTRLTVV.

The V call is TRBV9, the J call TRBJ1-3, with TRBD1 identical over 9 bases. Germline trimming cut 3 bases from V and 2 bases from J; bases unmatched to any gene: 0. This CDR3 is built from 14 residues. Per germline, CDR1 SGDLS and CDR2 YYNGEE. The CDR3 loop is CASSGQGAGNTIYF. DNA of the CDR3: TGTGCCAGCAGCGGACAGGGGGCTGGAAACACCATATATTTT.

The chain employs TRBV18 and TRBJ1-3; D gene unclear. The CDR3 runs to 16 residues. Germline V gene sequence: CDR1 KGHSH, CDR2 LQKENI. V gave up 4 bases and J gave up 0 bases, with 13 bases separating them. The CDR3 DNA sequence: TGTGCCAGCTCACAAGAGCAGGCAGCCTCTGGAAACACCATATATTTT. It specifies CASSQEQAASGNTIYF.

This clone is labeled as medium-sized. Additional DNA sequences in this sample encode the identical CDR3. The chain couples TRBV30 to TRBJ1-1, with 7 nucleotides matching TRBD1. The germline V gene encodes CDR1 GTSNPN and CDR2 SVGIG (reference sequence). The CDR3 is 13 residues long. Trimming removed 1 base from V and 5 bases from J; junction bases left unmatched: 4. The CDR3 DNA is TGTGCCTGGAGTGGACAGGGAAATACTGAAGCTTTCTTT. Protein product: CAWSGQGNTEAFF.

This clone has ten or more counts. The V and J genes are TRBV11-2 and TRBJ2-2; a weak D match, TRBD2 (5 bases). CDR1 and CDR2 from the germline V gene are SGHAT and FQNNGV. The V and J ends lost 8 bases and 5 bases respectively, with 24 bases between them. The CDR3 length is 17 residues. Here the CDR3 reads CASHAGDRAAQTGELFF. For the CDR3, the DNA is TGTGCCAGCCACGCCGGGGATCGGGCCGCTCAGACCGGGGAGCTGTTTTTT.

The genes are TRBV6-5 and TRBJ1-2; no definite D call. Trimming removed 6 bases from V and 0 bases from J, with 14 bases in between. The germline gives CDR1 MNHEY, CDR2 SVGAGI. There are 15 residues in the CDR3. CDR3 nucleotides: TGTGCCAGCAGCAGAAAACGGGGAACTAACTATGGCTACACCTTC. Protein sequence: CASSRKRGTNYGYTF.

The chain joins TRBV4-1 to TRBJ2-3, with 9 bases aligning to TRBD2. The V segment lost 3 bases and the J segment 6 bases; nucleotides outside the gene matches: 7. This CDR3 has 15 amino acids. Germline values: CDR1 MGHRA, CDR2 YSYEKL. The DNA of the CDR3 is TGCGCCAGCAGCCAGCCGGGACTAGCCCTGGATACGCAGTATTTT. Translation gives CASSQPGLALDTQYF.